These 10 T cell receptor beta chains share one sample of origin, sequenced in a study of follicular helper T cells after annual influenza vaccination. Clones were sequenced by immunoSEQ multiplex PCR, and TCRdb holds only the in-frame ones, with some missing. The data contain about 11,000 clones, roughly 82% of them singletons. This specimen consisted of CXCR5- memory CD4+ T cells sorted from blood, obtained 6 weeks after influenza vaccination. These receptors were obtained from an adult who received the influenza vaccine.

The chain combines TRBV2 with TRBJ1-5; 7 nucleotides agree with TRBD1. The length of the CDR3 is 16 residues. V was clipped by 2 bases and J by 2 bases; unmatched bases: 6. The germline V gene has CDR1 SNHLY and CDR2 FYNNEI. Written as DNA, the CDR3 is TGTGCCAGCAGTGAACAGGGGGGCGGGGGCAATCAGCCCCAGCATTTT. It encodes CASSEQGGGGNQPQHF.

This clone was found a few times. V is TRBV5-6 and J is TRBJ1-3, with a weak D call TRBD1 (6 bases). The CDR3 has 14 residues. V lost 0 bases and J lost 4, with 8 bases in between. CDR1 and CDR2 (germline): SGHDT, YYEEEE. The CDR3 DNA is TGTGCCAGCAGCTTGGCAGGGGTCGGAAACACCATATATTTT. This sequence encodes CASSLAGVGNTIYF.

The chain is built from TRBV6-4 and TRBJ2-1, with 10 nucleotides matching TRBD2. The CDR3 extends over 15 amino acids. With V trimmed by 5 bases and J by 3 bases, 4 bases remained unmatched. Germline CDR1 and CDR2: MRHNA and SNTAGT. DNA of the CDR3: TGTGCCAGCAGTCTTAGCGGGGGGAACTACAATGAGCAGTTCTTC. Translating gives CASSLSGGNYNEQFF.

This clone was seen just once. V gene TRBV7-2 combines with J gene TRBJ2-3; 7 bases map to TRBD1. The V and J ends lost 2 bases and 6 bases, in that order; junction bases with no gene match: 8. Per germline, CDR1 SGHTA and CDR2 FQGNSA. The CDR3 runs 15 residues. The CDR3 sequence: CASSLRGTDGDTQYF. The CDR3 nucleotides read TGTGCCAGCAGCTTACGTGGGACAGACGGGGATACGCAGTATTTT.

This clone was seen a single time. The rearrangement links TRBV28 to TRBJ1-3; 7 positions agree with TRBD1. With 4 bases clipped from V and 0 bases from J, the junction kept 6 bases outside the gene matches. The CDR3 length is 16 residues. Germline assignment: CDR1 MDHEN and CDR2 SYDVKM. CDR3 region: CASSYPGTVSGNTIYF. The CDR3 DNA reads TGTGCCAGCAGTTACCCCGGGACAGTCTCTGGAAACACCATATATTTT.

The chain employs TRBV10-3 and TRBJ2-2; TRBD1 matches 8 bases. The CDR3 extends over 14 amino acids. Germline V CDR1 and CDR2: ENHRY, SYGVKD. The junction had 4 bases not matched to a gene; V was cut back by 3 bases and J by 7 bases. The CDR3 is CAISDRGQVGELFF. The DNA for the CDR3 is TGTGCCATCAGTGACAGGGGGCAAGTCGGGGAGCTGTTTTTT.

The chain is built from TRBV11-1 and TRBJ1-2, with 11 positions matching TRBD1. V shed 6 bases and J 2 bases; nucleotides not matched to a gene: 8. In germline, CDR1 is SGHAT, CDR2 FQDESV (reference sequence). There are 16 residues in the CDR3. This CDR3 is CASSFGQGAGNYGYTF. CDR3 DNA sequence: TGTGCCAGCAGTTTTGGACAGGGGGCCGGGAACTATGGCTACACCTTC. The full variable domain, in which reference TRBV11-1 and TRBJ1-2 provide the parts outside the CDR3, is EAEVAQSPRYKITEKSQAVAFWCDPISGHATLYWYRQILGQGPELLVQFQDESVVDDSQLPKDRFSAERLKGVDSTLKIQPAELGDSAMYLCASSFGQGAGNYGYTFGSGTRLTVV.

V and J are TRBV29-1 and TRBJ2-5; D remains unclear. V shed 4 bases and J shed 1 base, with 7 bases lying between them. There are 12 residues in the CDR3. Germline values: CDR1 SQVTM, CDR2 ANQGSEA. CDR3 in amino acids: CSVARAQETQYF. The CDR3 coding sequence is TGCAGCGTTGCAAGGGCCCAAGAGACCCAGTACTTC.

V and J are TRBV6-5 and TRBJ2-1; D is unresolved. Germline V gene data show CDR1 as MNHEY and CDR2 as SVGAGI. The CDR3 runs to 11 residues. Deletions cut 5 bases from V and 12 bases from J, with 11 bases between. CDR3 coding DNA: TGTGCCAGCAGTCCTGGCCGTTGGCAGTTCTTC. It is translated as CASSPGRWQFF.

The chain combines TRBV25-1 with TRBJ2-7; TRBD2 aligns across 8 bases. The CDR3 spans 13 residues. Germline CDR1 is MGHDK and CDR2 is SYGVNS. J lost 9 bases, V lost 3 bases, and 7 bases had no gene match. CDR3 in DNA: TGTGCCAGCAGTGACCCCGGGCTAGCGGGGCAGTACTTC. It translates to CASSDPGLAGQYF.